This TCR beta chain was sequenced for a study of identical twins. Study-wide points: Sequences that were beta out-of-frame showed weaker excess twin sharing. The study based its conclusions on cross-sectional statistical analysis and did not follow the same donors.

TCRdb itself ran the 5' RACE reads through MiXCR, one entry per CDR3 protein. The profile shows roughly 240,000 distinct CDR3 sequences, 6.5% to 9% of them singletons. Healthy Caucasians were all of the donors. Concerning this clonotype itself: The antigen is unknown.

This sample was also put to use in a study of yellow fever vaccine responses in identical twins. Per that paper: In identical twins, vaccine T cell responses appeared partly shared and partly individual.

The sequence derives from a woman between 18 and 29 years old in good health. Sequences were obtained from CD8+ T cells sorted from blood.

CDR3 sequence reads: CASSRPGTGIANTGELFF. The CDR3 region has the DNA TGTGCCAGCAGCCGTCCGGGGACAGGGATCGCGAACACCGGGGAGCTGTTTTTT. This chain joins TRBV11-2 and TRBJ2-2; 9 bases match TRBD1. Germline values: CDR1 SGHAT, CDR2 FQNNGV. This CDR3 comprises 18 residues. J lost 0 bases, V lost 5 bases, and 10 bases had no gene match.